These 18 T cell receptor beta chains came from one sample sequenced in a study of cytomegalovirus exposure and HLA in healthy donors. PCR used 60 Vbeta primers and 13 Jbeta primers. The assay was immunoSEQ multiplex PCR, and TCRdb's table has in-frame clones only and misses some. The repertoire has approximately 99,000 clones, 81% of them found once; the top ten carry about 5.5%. Sequencing used PBMCs. The receptor source for this set is a man aged 40-50 years in good health and CMV-seropositive.

The chain combines TRBV5-8 with TRBJ1-2, with TRBD1 matching over 8 bases. The J segment lost 7 bases and the V segment lost 3 bases, leaving 5 bases of the junction unmatched. CDR1 SGHTS and CDR2 YDEGEE come from the germline V gene. The CDR3 sequence is 13 residues long. CDR3 coding DNA: TGTGCCAGCAGCTCCGGGACAGGCGGTGGCTACACCTTC. Translated: CASSSGTGGGYTF.

The table lists this clone with a count of one. The chain links TRBV11-2 to TRBJ2-7; 14 bases map to TRBD2. Germline V gives CDR1 SGHAT, CDR2 FQNNGV. This CDR3 comprises 15 residues. J lost 5 bases, V lost 6 bases, and 6 bases had no gene match. The CDR3 sequence is CASRGLAGVVHEQYF. The CDR3 region has the DNA TGTGCCAGCAGGGGACTAGCGGGAGTAGTCCACGAGCAGTACTTC.

The chain carries TRBV28 and TRBJ2-7; TRBD1 aligns across 9 bases. Looked up from germline, CDR1 is MDHEN and CDR2 is SYDVKM. The V gene end was trimmed by 6 bases and the J gene end by 3 bases; junction bases not matched to a gene: 6. The CDR3 length is 14 residues. Here the CDR3 DNA reads TGTGCCAGCAGATCCGGGACAGGGCTCTACGAGCAGTACTTC. It is translated as CASRSGTGLYEQYF. Filled out from reference TRBV28 and TRBJ2-7, the complete variable domain reads DVKVTQSSRYLVKRTGEKVFLECVQDMDHENMFWYRQDPGLGLRLIYFSYDVKMKEKGDIPEGYSVSREKKERFSLILESASTNQTSMYLCASRSGTGLYEQYFGPGTRLTVT.

This chain uses TRBV5-5 with TRBJ1-5, with a weak D call TRBD1 (5 bases). This CDR3 is 18 amino acids long. V shed 4 bases and J shed 4 bases, with 24 bases lying between them. The germline gives CDR1 SGHKS, CDR2 YYEKEE (reference sequence). CDR3 loop: CASSPRGGLQGNNQPQHF. The CDR3 DNA reads as TGTGCCAGCAGCCCAAGGGGCGGTCTGCAGGGTAATAATCAGCCCCAGCATTTT.

The chain employs TRBV5-1 and TRBJ2-7; D might be TRBD1 (5 bases). Trimming stripped 2 bases from V and 3 bases from J, with 9 bases between. This CDR3 has 13 amino acids. The germline CDR1 and CDR2 sequences are SGHRS and YFSETQ. CDR3 region: CASSFGHDYEQYF. The CDR3 coding sequence is TGCGCCAGCAGCTTTGGACACGACTACGAGCAGTACTTC.

This sequence joins TRBV7-6 and TRBJ2-1; the match to TRBD1 covers 8 bases. Germline V CDR1 and CDR2: SGHVS, FNYEAQ. The CDR3 is made up of 15 amino acids. The V and J ends lost 5 bases and 7 bases, in that order; junction bases with no gene match: 10. The CDR3: CASSPGQVMWNEQFF. CDR3 bases: TGTGCCAGCAGCCCGGGACAGGTTATGTGGAATGAGCAGTTCTTC. The variable domain in full, with the rest retrieved from reference TRBV7-6 and TRBJ2-1, is GAGVSQSPRYKVTKRGQDVALRCDPISGHVSLYWYRQALGQGPEFLTYFNYEAQQDKSGLPNDRFSAERPEGSISTLTIQRTEQRDSAMYRCASSPGQVMWNEQFFGPGTRLTVL.

The chain joins TRBV19 to TRBJ1-5; D may be TRBD1 (6 bases). The V end was cut by 7 bases, the J end by 0 bases, with 7 bases between. Germline V CDR1 and CDR2: LNHDA, SQIVND (reference sequence). This CDR3 spans 13 amino acids. For the CDR3, the DNA is TGTGCCAGTAACAGGGCTAGCAATCAGCCCCAGCATTTT. It specifies CASNRASNQPQHF.

The V call is TRBV5-1, the J call TRBJ2-1; 10 bases line up with TRBD2. CDR1 and CDR2 from the germline V gene are SGHRS and YFSETQ. After removal of 4 bases from V and 4 bases from J, the junction contained 8 bases not matched to a gene. The CDR3 covers 16 residues. CDR3 DNA: TGCGCCAGCAGCCGTTTACCGACTAGCGGGTACAATGAGCAGTTCTTC. This sequence encodes CASSRLPTSGYNEQFF.

This chain connects TRBV27 to TRBJ2-1; 9 bases match TRBD2. Germline CDR1 MNHEY, CDR2 SMNVEV (reference sequence). The CDR3 has 11 residues. The V and J ends lost 5 bases and 14 bases, in that order; junction bases with no gene match: 4. The CDR3 region has the DNA TGTGCCAGCAGTGGTCTAGCGGGAAAGTTCTTC. This translates into CASSGLAGKFF.

The J gene is TRBJ2-7, the V gene TRBV13; 12 bases map to TRBD2. Germline V CDR1 and CDR2: PRHDT, FYEKMQ (reference sequence). This CDR3 comprises 18 residues. V lost 5 bases and J lost 0; bases outside the gene matches: 11. The CDR3: CASSAEGLAGESSYEQYF. In DNA, the CDR3 is TGTGCCAGCAGCGCCGAGGGACTAGCGGGCGAGAGCTCCTACGAGCAGTACTTC.

The chain carries TRBV5-4 and TRBJ1-2, with no clear D. This CDR3 comprises 13 residues. CDR1 is SGHNT and CDR2 is YYREEE in the germline V gene (reference sequence). Trimming took 0 bases from V and 4 from J, leaving 7 bases between them. The CDR3 loop reads CASSLGSGYGYTF. DNA of the CDR3: TGTGCCAGCAGCTTGGGCAGCGGCTATGGCTACACCTTC.

The genes are TRBV30 and TRBJ2-2; D is unclear. CDR3 size: 11 residues. Trimming removed 4 bases at V and 7 bases at J, with 7 bases between. Germline lookup yields CDR1 GTSNPN and CDR2 SVGIG (reference sequence). This CDR3 reads CAWNRVGELFF. The CDR3 DNA reads TGTGCCTGGAATCGGGTCGGGGAGCTGTTTTTT.

This clone was detected only once. The genes are TRBV27 and TRBJ1-2; TRBD1 matches 7 bases. The germline V gene has CDR1 MNHEY and CDR2 SMNVEV (reference sequence). This CDR3 is built from 13 residues. With V trimmed by 1 base and J by 8 bases, 4 bases remained unmatched. The CDR3 protein is CASSLYRGGGYTF. CDR3 DNA sequence: TGTGCCAGCAGTTTATACAGGGGAGGCGGCTACACCTTC.

The CDR3, as DNA: TGTGCCAGCAGCTCCGCACAGGGGACGGGAGAGACCCAGTACTTC. Translation: CASSSAQGTGETQYF. This chain links TRBV6-5 with TRBJ2-5; 7 bases are a match to TRBD1. The CDR3 runs to 15 residues. The germline gives CDR1 MNHEY, CDR2 SVGAGI. V gave up 6 bases and J gave up 4 bases; unmatched junction bases: 11.

The rearrangement joins TRBV5-6 to TRBJ2-7; a possible D gene is TRBD1 (6 bases). The germline V gene encodes CDR1 SGHDT and CDR2 YYEEEE. The CDR3 is 14 residues long. Trimming pared 3 bases from V and 4 bases from J, leaving 14 bases between. CDR3 sequence reads: CASSWGQGPYEQYF. In DNA, the CDR3 is TGTGCCAGCAGCTGGGGACAAGGACCGTACGAGCAGTACTTC.

The chain combines TRBV5-4 with TRBJ1-1; 9 bases match TRBD1. The CDR3 covers 15 residues. J gave up 3 bases and V 0 bases, and 3 bases lay outside the gene matches. The germline CDR1 and CDR2 sequences are SGHNT and YYREEE (reference sequence). The CDR3 nucleotides read TGTGCCAGCAGCTTGGCCCGGACAGGGGACACTGAAGCTTTCTTT. Its protein product is CASSLARTGDTEAFF.

The chain recombines TRBV6-1 with TRBJ2-5; 9 nucleotides line up with TRBD2. J was trimmed by 4 bases and V by 6 bases; bases with no gene match: 0. This CDR3 contains 12 residues. The V gene's germline CDR1 is MNHNS and CDR2 SASEGT. The CDR3 region is CASRLAGETQYF. CDR3 DNA sequence: TGTGCCAGCAGACTAGCGGGAGAGACCCAGTACTTC.

The rearrangement links TRBV7-8 to TRBJ2-7, with a tentative D call TRBD1 (6 bases). The CDR3 covers 16 residues. V was cut by 1 base and J by 2 bases, with 15 bases left in between. Germline V CDR1 and CDR2: SGHVS, FQNEAQ. CDR3 protein: CASSLGDLGAAYEQYF. Here the CDR3 DNA reads TGTGCCAGCAGCTTAGGGGATCTGGGGGCGGCCTACGAGCAGTACTTC.